This T cell receptor (beta chain) was identified during a study of shared clonotypes between healthy human individuals. Some clones are missing from TCRdb's copy, which holds only in-frame ones; the method was immunoSEQ multiplex PCR. The sample carries about 980,000 clones, over 60% recorded once. Broader study findings: For naive CD4 cells, roughly 5% of clonotypes were shared across a handful of donors. It was the few donors that limited the genetic and exposure-history diversity represented.

With regard to this clone: No antigen is known for it. A read error may be the cause here, since a much bigger clone is one base away.

The V gene lost 3 bases and the J gene lost 1 base, with 7 bases spanning the gap. This CDR3 region has 13 residues. Germline CDR1 reads SGHNT; CDR2 reads YYREEE (reference sequence). The clonotype comes from a man aged 18 to 29 in good health. V and J are TRBV5-4 and TRBJ1-1; D not resolved. The sample consisted of memory CD4+ T cells sorted from blood. Subset noted: CD45RA-negative fraction. CDR3 sequence reads: CASSSDTNTEAFF. CDR3 coding DNA: TGTGCCAGCAGCTCCGACACGAACACTGAAGCTTTCTTT.